The sequence of this T cell receptor beta chain was determined in a study of shared clonotypes between healthy human individuals. Splitting of CD4+ cells produced CD45RA+ naive and CD45RA-negative memory subsets. Study observations and caveats: Compared with clonotypes that all four donors shared, non-shared clonotypes had lower generation probabilities. Memory subsets generally showed smaller estimated richness than naive subsets did.

With regard to this clone: Its antigen is unidentified.

The junction had 4 bases not matched to a gene; V was cut back by 6 bases and J by 3 bases. Germline V CDR1 and CDR2: MNHEY, SVGAGI. This CDR3 contains 13 residues. Generated by immunoSEQ multiplex PCR, the TCRdb table keeps only in-frame clones and is missing some. Altogether nearly 750,000 clones are present, roughly two thirds being singletons, with the ten largest covering roughly 1.8%. J is TRBJ2-7 and V is TRBV6-5; 8 bases map to TRBD1. The sequenced material came from memory CD4+ T cells sorted from blood. Described subset: CD45RA-negative fraction. The TCR originated in a woman between 25 and 40 years old in good health. The CDR3 DNA is TGTGCCAGCAGAGGAGGACAGGGCTACGAGCAGTACTTC. Residues: CASRGGQGYEQYF.